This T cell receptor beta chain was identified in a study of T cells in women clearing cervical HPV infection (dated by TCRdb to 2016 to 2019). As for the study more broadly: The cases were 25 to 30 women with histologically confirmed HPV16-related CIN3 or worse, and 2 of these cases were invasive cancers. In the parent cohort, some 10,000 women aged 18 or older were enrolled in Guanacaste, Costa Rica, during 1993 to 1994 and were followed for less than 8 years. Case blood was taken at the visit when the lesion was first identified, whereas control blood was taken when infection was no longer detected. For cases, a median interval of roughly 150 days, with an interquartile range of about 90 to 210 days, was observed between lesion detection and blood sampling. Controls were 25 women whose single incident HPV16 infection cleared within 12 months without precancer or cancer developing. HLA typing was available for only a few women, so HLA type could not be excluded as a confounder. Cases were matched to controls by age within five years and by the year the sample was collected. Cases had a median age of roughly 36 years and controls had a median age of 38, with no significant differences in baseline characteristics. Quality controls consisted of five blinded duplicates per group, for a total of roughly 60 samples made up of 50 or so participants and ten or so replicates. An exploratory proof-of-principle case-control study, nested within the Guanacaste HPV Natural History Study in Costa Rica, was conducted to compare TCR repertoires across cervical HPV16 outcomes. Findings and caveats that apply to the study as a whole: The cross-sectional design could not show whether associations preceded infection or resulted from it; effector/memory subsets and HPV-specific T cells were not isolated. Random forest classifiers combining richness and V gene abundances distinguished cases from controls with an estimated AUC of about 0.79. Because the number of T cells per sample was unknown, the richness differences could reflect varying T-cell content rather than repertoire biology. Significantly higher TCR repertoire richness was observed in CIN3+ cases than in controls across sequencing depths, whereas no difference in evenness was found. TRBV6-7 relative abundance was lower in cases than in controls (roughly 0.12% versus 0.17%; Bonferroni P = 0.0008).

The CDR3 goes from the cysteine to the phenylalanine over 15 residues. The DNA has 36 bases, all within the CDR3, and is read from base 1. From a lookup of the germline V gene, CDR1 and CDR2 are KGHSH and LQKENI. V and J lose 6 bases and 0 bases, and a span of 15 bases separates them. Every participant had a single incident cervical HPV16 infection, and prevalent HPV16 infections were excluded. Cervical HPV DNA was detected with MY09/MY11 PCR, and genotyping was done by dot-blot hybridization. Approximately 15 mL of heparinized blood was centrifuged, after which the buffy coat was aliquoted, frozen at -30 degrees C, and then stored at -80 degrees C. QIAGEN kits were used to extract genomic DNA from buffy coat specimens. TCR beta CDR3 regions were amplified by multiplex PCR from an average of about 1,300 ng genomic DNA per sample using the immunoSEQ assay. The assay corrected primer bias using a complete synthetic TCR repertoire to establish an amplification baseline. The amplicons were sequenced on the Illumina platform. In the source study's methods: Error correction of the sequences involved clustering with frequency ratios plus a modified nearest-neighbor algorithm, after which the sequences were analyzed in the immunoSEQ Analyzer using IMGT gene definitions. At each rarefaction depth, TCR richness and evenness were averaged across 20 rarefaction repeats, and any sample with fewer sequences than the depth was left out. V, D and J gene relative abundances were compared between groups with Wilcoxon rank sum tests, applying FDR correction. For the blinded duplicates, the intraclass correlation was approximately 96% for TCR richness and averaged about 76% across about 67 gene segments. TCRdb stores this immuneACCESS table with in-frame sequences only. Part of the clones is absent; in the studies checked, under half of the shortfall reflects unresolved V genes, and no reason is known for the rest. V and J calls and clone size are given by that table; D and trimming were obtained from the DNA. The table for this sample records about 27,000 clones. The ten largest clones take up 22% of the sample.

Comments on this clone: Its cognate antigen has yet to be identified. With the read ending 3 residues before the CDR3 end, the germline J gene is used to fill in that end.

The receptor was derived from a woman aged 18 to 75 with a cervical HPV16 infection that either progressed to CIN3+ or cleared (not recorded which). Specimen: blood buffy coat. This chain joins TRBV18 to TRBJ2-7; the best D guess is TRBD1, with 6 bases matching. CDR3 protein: CASSPAGASSYEQYF. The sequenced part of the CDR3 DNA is TGTGCCAGCTCCCCGGCAGGGGCAAGCTCCTACGAG.